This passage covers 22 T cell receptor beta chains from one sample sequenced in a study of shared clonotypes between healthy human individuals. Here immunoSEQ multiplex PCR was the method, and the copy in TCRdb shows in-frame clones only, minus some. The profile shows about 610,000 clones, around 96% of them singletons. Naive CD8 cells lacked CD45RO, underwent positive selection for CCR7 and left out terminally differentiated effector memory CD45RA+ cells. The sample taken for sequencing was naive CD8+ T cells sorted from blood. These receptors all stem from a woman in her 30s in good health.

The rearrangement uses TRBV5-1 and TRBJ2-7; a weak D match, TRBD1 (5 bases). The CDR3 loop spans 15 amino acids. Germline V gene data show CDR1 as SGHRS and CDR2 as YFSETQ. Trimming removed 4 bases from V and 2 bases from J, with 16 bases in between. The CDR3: CASSPSTAPTYEQYF. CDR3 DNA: TGCGCCAGCAGCCCTTCGACAGCCCCGACCTACGAGCAGTACTTC.

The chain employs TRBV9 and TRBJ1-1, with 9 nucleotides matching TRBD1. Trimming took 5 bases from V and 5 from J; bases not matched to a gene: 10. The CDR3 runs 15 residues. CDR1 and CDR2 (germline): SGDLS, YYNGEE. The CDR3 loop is CASSLTGGAWTEAFF. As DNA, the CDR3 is TGTGCCAGCAGTCTCACAGGGGGCGCGTGGACTGAAGCTTTCTTT. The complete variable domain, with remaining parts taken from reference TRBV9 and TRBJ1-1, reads DSGVTQTPKHLITATGQRVTLRCSPRSGDLSVYWYQQSLDQGLQFLIQYYNGEERAKGNILERFSAQQFPDLHSELNLSSLELGDSALYFCASSLTGGAWTEAFFGQGTRLTVV.

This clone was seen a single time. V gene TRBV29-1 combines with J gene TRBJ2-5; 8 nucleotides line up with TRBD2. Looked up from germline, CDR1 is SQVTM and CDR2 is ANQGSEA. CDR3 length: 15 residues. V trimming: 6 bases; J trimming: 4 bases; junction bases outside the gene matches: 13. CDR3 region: CSVNAGTSLSETQYF. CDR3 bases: TGCAGCGTGAACGCGGGGACTAGTCTTTCAGAGACCCAGTACTTC.

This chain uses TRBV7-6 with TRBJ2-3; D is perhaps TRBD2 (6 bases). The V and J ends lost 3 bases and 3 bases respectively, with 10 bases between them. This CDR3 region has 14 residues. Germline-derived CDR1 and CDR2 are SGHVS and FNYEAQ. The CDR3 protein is CASSLSGRTDTQYF. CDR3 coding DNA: TGTGCCAGCAGCTTGAGCGGGCGTACAGATACGCAGTATTTT.

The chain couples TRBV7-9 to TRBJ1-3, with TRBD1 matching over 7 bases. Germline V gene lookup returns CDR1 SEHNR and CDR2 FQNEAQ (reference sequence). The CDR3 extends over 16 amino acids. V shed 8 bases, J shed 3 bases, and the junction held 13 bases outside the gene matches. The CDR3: CASGDPDRAVGNTIYF. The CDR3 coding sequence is TGTGCCAGCGGAGATCCCGACAGGGCGGTTGGAAACACCATATATTTT.

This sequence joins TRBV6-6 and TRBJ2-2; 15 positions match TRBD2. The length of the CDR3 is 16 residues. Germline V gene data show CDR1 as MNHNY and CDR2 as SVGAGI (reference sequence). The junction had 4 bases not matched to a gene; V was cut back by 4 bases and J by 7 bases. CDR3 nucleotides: TGTGCCAGCAGTTGGACTAGCGGGAGGGCCGGCGGGGAGCTGTTTTTT. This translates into CASSWTSGRAGGELFF.

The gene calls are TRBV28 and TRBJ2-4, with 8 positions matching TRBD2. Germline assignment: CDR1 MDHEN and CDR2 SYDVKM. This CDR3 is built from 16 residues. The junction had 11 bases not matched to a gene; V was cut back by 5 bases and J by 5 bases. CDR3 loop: CASSPTSVNGENIQYF. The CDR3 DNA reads TGTGCCAGCAGTCCGACTAGCGTGAACGGGGAAAACATTCAGTACTTC.

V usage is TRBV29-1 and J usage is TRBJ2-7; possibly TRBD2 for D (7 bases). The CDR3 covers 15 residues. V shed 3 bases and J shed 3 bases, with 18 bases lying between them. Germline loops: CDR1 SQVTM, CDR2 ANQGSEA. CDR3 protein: CSVEGLGGGGYEQYF. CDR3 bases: TGCAGCGTTGAGGGTTTGGGAGGGGGTGGCTACGAGCAGTACTTC.

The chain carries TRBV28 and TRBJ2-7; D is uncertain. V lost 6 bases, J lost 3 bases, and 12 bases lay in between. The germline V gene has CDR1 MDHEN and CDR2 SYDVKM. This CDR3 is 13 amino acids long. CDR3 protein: CASRVSGNYEQYF. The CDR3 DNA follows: TGTGCCAGCAGGGTCTCTGGGAACTACGAGCAGTACTTC.

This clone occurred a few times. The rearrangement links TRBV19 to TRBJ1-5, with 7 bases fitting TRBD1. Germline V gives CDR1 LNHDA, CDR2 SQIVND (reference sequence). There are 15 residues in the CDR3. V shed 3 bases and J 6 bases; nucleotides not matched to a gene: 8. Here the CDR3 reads CASSILDRVGQPQHF. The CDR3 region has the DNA TGTGCCAGTAGTATTCTCGACAGGGTGGGTCAGCCCCAGCATTTT.

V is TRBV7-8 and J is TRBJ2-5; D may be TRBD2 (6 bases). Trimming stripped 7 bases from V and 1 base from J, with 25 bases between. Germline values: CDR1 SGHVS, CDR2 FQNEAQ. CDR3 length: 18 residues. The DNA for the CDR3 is TGTGCCAGCACCGTAGGCCTGGGGGGTAATAGGGGCCAAGAGACCCAGTACTTC. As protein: CASTVGLGGNRGQETQYF. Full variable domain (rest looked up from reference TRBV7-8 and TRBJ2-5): GAGVSQSPRYKVAKRGQDVALRCDPISGHVSLFWYQQALGQGPEFLTYFQNEAQLDKSGLPSDRFFAERPEGSVSTLKIQRTQQEDSAVYLCASTVGLGGNRGQETQYFGPGTRLLVL.

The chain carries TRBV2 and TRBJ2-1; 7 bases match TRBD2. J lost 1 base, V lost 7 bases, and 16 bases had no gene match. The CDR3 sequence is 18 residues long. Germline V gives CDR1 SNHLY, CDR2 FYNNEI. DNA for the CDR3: TGTGCCAGCACTCAAAGGTCCCCATTTAGCGGGTCCTACAATGAGCAGTTCTTC. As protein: CASTQRSPFSGSYNEQFF.

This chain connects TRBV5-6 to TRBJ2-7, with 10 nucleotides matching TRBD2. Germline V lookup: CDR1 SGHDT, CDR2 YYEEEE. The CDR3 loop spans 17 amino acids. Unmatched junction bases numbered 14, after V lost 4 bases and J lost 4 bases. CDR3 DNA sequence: TGTGCCAGCAGCACCCTGAGGACTAGCGGCACAAGATACGAGCAGTACTTC. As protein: CASSTLRTSGTRYEQYF.

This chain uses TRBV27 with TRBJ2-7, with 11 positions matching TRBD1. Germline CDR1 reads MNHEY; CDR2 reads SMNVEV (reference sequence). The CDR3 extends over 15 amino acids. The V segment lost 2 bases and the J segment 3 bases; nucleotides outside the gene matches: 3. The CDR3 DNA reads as TGTGCCAGCAGTTTACTAGGGACAGGGGGCTACGAGCAGTACTTC. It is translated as CASSLLGTGGYEQYF.

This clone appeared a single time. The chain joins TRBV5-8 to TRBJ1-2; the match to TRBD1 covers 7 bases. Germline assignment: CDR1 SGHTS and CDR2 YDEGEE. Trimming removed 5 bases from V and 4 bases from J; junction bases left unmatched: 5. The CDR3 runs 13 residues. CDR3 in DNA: TGTGCCAGCAGTTTCCGGGACAGCTATGGCTACACCTTC. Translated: CASSFRDSYGYTF.

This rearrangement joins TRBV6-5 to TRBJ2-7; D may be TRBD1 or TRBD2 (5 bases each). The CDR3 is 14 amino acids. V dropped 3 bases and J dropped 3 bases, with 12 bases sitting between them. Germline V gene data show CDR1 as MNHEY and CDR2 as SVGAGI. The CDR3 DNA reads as TGTGCCAGCAGTTATTTGGGGGAAAGCTACGAGCAGTACTTC. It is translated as CASSYLGESYEQYF.

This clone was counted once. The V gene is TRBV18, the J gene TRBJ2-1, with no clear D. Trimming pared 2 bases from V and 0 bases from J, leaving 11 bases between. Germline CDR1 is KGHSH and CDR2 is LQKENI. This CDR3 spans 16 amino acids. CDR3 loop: CASSPVRADSYNEQFF. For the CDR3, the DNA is TGTGCCAGCTCACCAGTTCGTGCGGACTCCTACAATGAGCAGTTCTTC.

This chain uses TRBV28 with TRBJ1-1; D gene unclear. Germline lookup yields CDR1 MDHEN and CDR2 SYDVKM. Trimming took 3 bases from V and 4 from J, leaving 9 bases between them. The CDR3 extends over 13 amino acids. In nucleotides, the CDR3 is TGTGCCAGCAGTTTCGGGGTGAGCACTGAAGCTTTCTTT. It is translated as CASSFGVSTEAFF. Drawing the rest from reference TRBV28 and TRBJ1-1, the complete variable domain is DVKVTQSSRYLVKRTGEKVFLECVQDMDHENMFWYRQDPGLGLRLIYFSYDVKMKEKGDIPEGYSVSREKKERFSLILESASTNQTSMYLCASSFGVSTEAFFGQGTRLTVV.

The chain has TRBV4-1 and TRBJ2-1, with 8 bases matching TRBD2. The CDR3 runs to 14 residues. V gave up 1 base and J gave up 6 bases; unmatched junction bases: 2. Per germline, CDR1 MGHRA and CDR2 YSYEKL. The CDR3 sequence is CASSQGGLGNEQFF. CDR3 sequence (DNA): TGCGCCAGCAGCCAAGGGGGACTAGGCAATGAGCAGTTCTTC.

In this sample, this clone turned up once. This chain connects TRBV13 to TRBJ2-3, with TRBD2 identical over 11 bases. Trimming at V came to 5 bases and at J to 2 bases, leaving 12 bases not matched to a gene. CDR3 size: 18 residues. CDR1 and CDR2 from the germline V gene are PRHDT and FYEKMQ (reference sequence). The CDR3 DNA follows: TGTGCCAGCAGCGTTAGCGGGAGGGCTCTCCCCTTCACAGATACGCAGTATTTT. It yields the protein CASSVSGRALPFTDTQYF.

This CDR3 is CASSPWAARNEKLFF. The CDR3 coding sequence is TGTGCCAGCAGCCCCTGGGCAGCCAGGAATGAAAAACTGTTTTTT. The rearrangement uses TRBV28 and TRBJ1-4; D is unclear. The V end lost 6 bases, the J end lost 5 bases, and 16 bases lay between the germline ends. The CDR3 is made up of 15 amino acids. Germline CDR1 and CDR2: MDHEN and SYDVKM.

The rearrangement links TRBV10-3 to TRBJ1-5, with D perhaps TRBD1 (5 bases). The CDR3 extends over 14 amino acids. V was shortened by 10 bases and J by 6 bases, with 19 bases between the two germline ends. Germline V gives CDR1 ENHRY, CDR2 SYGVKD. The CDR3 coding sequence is TGTGCCAGCTCAGGGAGACCTGGCGGTCAGCCCCAGCATTTT. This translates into CASSGRPGGQPQHF.